One and the same sample provided the 12 T cell receptor beta chains below, sequenced in a study of T cells in localized non-small cell lung cancer. The repertoire was sequenced with immunoSEQ multiplex PCR; TCRdb's copy has only in-frame clones and lacks some. Of nearly 35,000 clones detected, about nine tenths appear once; the ten largest clones hold 4.2%. Here the sequenced sample was peripheral blood, taken before any cancer treatment. The receptors originated from a woman aged 35 to 75 with stage I lung adenocarcinoma.

Concerning this clone itself: One end of the junction is discordant with germline, which a read error may explain. DNA for the CDR3: TGTGCTAGCAGCCGATTCACAGGGGACTATGGCTACACCTTC. Its translation is CASSRFTGDYGYTF. J is TRBJ1-2 and V is TRBV7-7; 7 nucleotides agree with TRBD1. The germline CDR1 and CDR2 sequences are SSHAT and FNYEAQ (reference sequence). The CDR3 length is 14 residues.

On this clone itself: Given the absence of the conserved phenylalanine or tryptophan at the CDR3 end, a read error is likely. The DNA is left out, because the CDR3 cannot be placed on it with certainty; the CDR3 is given as TCRdb lists it. This chain links TRBV7-8 with TRBJ2-7; the table's D call, TRBD2, has no DNA check behind it. Germline loops: CDR1 SGHVS, CDR2 FQNEAQ. Counting both end residues, the CDR3 totals 12 amino acids. This chain's CDR3 is CASSRLAGDADL.

This sequence joins TRBV7-2 and TRBJ2-5; D is possibly TRBD1 (5 bases). Germline V gene sequence: CDR1 SGHTA, CDR2 FQGNSA. Trimming took 1 base from V and 4 from J, leaving 7 bases between them. This CDR3 is 13 amino acids long. The CDR3 spells CASSLGQRETQYF. The CDR3 nucleotides read TGTGCCAGCAGCTTAGGACAGCGAGAGACCCAGTACTTC.

The CDR3 region has the DNA TGTGCCAGCAGCATCGGGCAGCTTTATAATTCACCCCTCCACTTT. Encoded protein: CASSIGQLYNSPLHF. The gene calls are TRBV11-2 and TRBJ1-6; the D is unclear. From germline, CDR1 is SGHAT and CDR2 FQNNGV. Between the trimmed V and J ends, which lost 5 bases and 4 bases, there was a span of 12 bases. There are 15 residues in the CDR3.

This clone is a singleton in its sample. V is TRBV27 and J is TRBJ2-5; maybe TRBD2 (6 bases). This CDR3 region has 16 residues. Germline V gene sequence: CDR1 MNHEY, CDR2 SMNVEV (reference sequence). The V end lost 3 bases, the J end lost 1 base, and 15 bases lay between the germline ends. The CDR3 loop is CASSFVASAFQETQYF. The CDR3 coding sequence is TGTGCCAGCAGTTTCGTGGCTAGCGCGTTCCAAGAGACCCAGTACTTC.

The table lists this clone with a count of one. The chain employs TRBV6-5 and TRBJ2-7; D gene unclear. The CDR3 runs to 13 residues. Germline lookup yields CDR1 MNHEY and CDR2 SVGAGI. V was shortened by 0 bases and J by 5 bases, with 8 bases between the two germline ends. CDR3 in amino acids: CASSYSFGDEQYF. The CDR3 nucleotides are TGTGCCAGCAGTTACTCTTTTGGCGACGAGCAGTACTTC.

This chain joins TRBV10-3 and TRBJ1-1; 7 nucleotides match TRBD1. Per the germline V gene, CDR1 is ENHRY and CDR2 is SYGVKD. The V segment lost 0 bases and the J segment 1 base; nucleotides outside the gene matches: 5. The CDR3 contains 16 residues. CDR3 DNA sequence: TGTGCCATCAGTGAGTCGGTGACAGGGCGGAACACTGAAGCTTTCTTT. Translation gives CAISESVTGRNTEAFF.

The V gene is TRBV7-9, the J gene TRBJ2-3; TRBD1 aligns across 7 bases. Germline loops: CDR1 SEHNR, CDR2 FQNEAQ (reference sequence). The V segment lost 5 bases and the J segment 0 bases; nucleotides outside the gene matches: 11. The CDR3 is 17 amino acids. CDR3 DNA sequence: TGTGCCAGCAGCCTAAAAGGACAGGCTTCTAGCACAGATACGCAGTATTTT. It specifies CASSLKGQASSTDTQYF. The full variable domain, in which reference TRBV7-9 and TRBJ2-3 provide the parts outside the CDR3, is DTGVSQNPRHKITKRGQNVTFRCDPISEHNRLYWYRQTLGQGPEFLTYFQNEAQLEKSRLLSDRFSAERPKGSFSTLEIQRTEQGDSAMYLCASSLKGQASSTDTQYFGPGTRLTVL.

The rearrangement links TRBV27 to TRBJ2-5, with 7 nucleotides matching TRBD1. Germline V gene data show CDR1 as MNHEY and CDR2 as SMNVEV (reference sequence). J was trimmed by 4 bases and V by 0 bases; bases with no gene match: 2. The CDR3 spans 14 residues. For the CDR3, the DNA is TGTGCCAGCAGTTTATCACAGGGGCTAGAGACCCAGTACTTC. Encoded protein: CASSLSQGLETQYF.

V gene TRBV14 combines with J gene TRBJ1-1; D is perhaps TRBD1 (5 bases). Germline loops: CDR1 SGHDN, CDR2 FVKESK. This CDR3 contains 14 residues. The germline V and J ends were trimmed by 3 bases and 4 bases, with 12 bases remaining between them. CDR3 in DNA: TGTGCCAGCAGCCAGATGGGCGGGGGCACTGAAGCTTTCTTT. Amino acids: CASSQMGGGTEAFF.

The J gene is TRBJ1-2, the V gene TRBV18, with 8 bases aligning to TRBD1. The CDR3 consists of 12 residues. The J segment lost 8 bases and the V segment lost 3 bases, leaving 2 bases of the junction unmatched. Germline loops: CDR1 KGHSH, CDR2 LQKENI. Here the CDR3 DNA reads TGTGCCAGCTCACCTCAGGGGGCGGGCTACACCTTC. Translated: CASSPQGAGYTF.

V usage is TRBV7-3 and J usage is TRBJ2-5; 7 positions agree with TRBD2. CDR3 length: 14 residues. The ends lost 3 bases at V and 5 bases at J; junction bases unmatched: 6. Germline V CDR1 and CDR2: SGHTA, FQGTGA. In DNA form, the CDR3 reads TGTGCCAGCAGCTTGACTAGCCGCGGGGAGACCCAGTACTTC. Amino acids: CASSLTSRGETQYF.